These 3 T cell receptor beta chains were all obtained from the same sample, sequenced in a study of OX40 agonist ivuxolimab in advanced cancers. Clones were sequenced by immunoSEQ multiplex PCR, and TCRdb holds only the in-frame ones, with some missing. The data contain roughly 74,000 clones, around 94% of them singletons. Sequenced here: CD4+ or CD8+ T cells sorted from blood, sampled in a trial of the OX40 agonist ivuxolimab. These receptors all stem from an adult with an advanced solid tumor such as melanoma, head and neck, liver or kidney cancer.

The chain couples TRBV7-9 to TRBJ1-1, with D maybe TRBD1 (5 bases). The ends were cut back, 2 bases at V and 0 bases at J, with 10 bases in the middle. The length of the CDR3 is 15 residues. From germline, CDR1 is SEHNR and CDR2 FQNEAQ (reference sequence). In DNA form, the CDR3 reads TGTGCCAGCAGCTTACCGGGACGATTGAACACTGAAGCTTTCTTT. Translated: CASSLPGRLNTEAFF.

This clone was recorded once. The chain links TRBV6-5 to TRBJ1-1; 8 nucleotides agree with TRBD1. From germline, CDR1 is MNHEY and CDR2 SVGAGI. The CDR3 has 12 amino acids. V was clipped by 5 bases and J by 4 bases; unmatched bases: 0. The CDR3: CASSTGGTEAFF. In DNA, the CDR3 is TGTGCCAGCAGTACAGGGGGCACTGAAGCTTTCTTT.

This clone has a single count. The V gene is TRBV6-5, the J gene TRBJ1-6; D unresolved. From germline, CDR1 is MNHEY and CDR2 SVGAGI. The CDR3 totals 13 residues. V lost 4 bases to trimming and J lost 7 bases, with 8 bases between them. CDR3 sequence (DNA): TGTGCCAGCAGTTCCTCCCAGAATTCACCCCTCCACTTT. As protein: CASSSSQNSPLHF.